This is a list of T cell receptor beta chains from one sample in a study of CD8+CD57+ T cells in acquired aplastic anemia. TCRdb itself ran the reads through MiXCR, one entry per CDR3 protein. The data hold a few hundred thousand distinct CDR3 sequences, with 50% to 65% observed a single time. Material for sequencing was sorted CD4+, CD8+, or CD8+CD57+ T cells (not recorded which) from PBMCs. These receptor sequences come from a human donor with aplastic anemia. The CDR3 runs from the conserved cysteine through the conserved F or W. A D gene is named only where the DNA matches it firmly. The size entry is marked missing in some rows and otherwise reads once, few, many or a size class.

TRBV7-6	NA	NA	TRBJ2-3	CASSRTLSFTDTQYF	TGTGCCAGCTCGCGGACTCTCTCATTCACAGATACGCAGTATTTT
TRBV5-1	many	NA	TRBJ1-2	CASSGVTSNYGYTF	TGCGCCAGCAGTGGGGTTACTTCGAACTATGGCTACACCTTC
TRBV10-3	NA	NA	TRBJ2-2	CAISESANTGELFF	TGTGCCATCAGTGAGTCGGCGAACACCGGGGAGCTGTTTTTT
TRBV15	NA	NA	TRBJ1-1	CATSSLSVLNTEAFF	TGTGCCACCAGCAGCTTGTCTGTGCTGAACACTGAAGCTTTCTTT
TRBV9	few	TRBD2	TRBJ2-3	CASSRGGDTQYF	TGTGCCAGCAGCCGGGGGGGAGATACGCAGTATTTT
TRBV7-3	once	NA	TRBJ1-5	CASGHGGGRQPQHF	TGTGCCAGCGGCCACGGGGGAGGGAGACAGCCCCAGCATTTT
TRBV27	NA	NA	TRBJ2-1	CASSYLGSLAGRQFF	TGTGCCAGCAGTTACCTCGGGTCATTGGCGGGAAGACAGTTCTTC
TRBV7-8	many	NA	TRBJ2-1	CASSLRWGLTTNEQFF	TGTGCCAGCAGCCTTAGATGGGGACTGACTACCAATGAGCAGTTCTTC
TRBV20-1	NA	TRBD2	TRBJ2-1	CSARDPLLAGGEYTQFF	TGCAGTGCTAGAGATCCCCTCTTAGCGGGAGGGGAGTATACGCAGTTCTTC
TRBV4-2	NA	TRBD2	TRBJ2-7	CASGQGRLAEDNEQYF	TGTGCCAGCGGCCAGGGCAGACTAGCGGAAGACAATGAGCAGTACTTC
TRBV7-9	many	NA	TRBJ2-5	CASSLVLRAGETQYF	TGTGCCAGCAGCTTAGTACTGCGGGCAGGAGAGACCCAGTACTTC
TRBV7-9	NA	TRBD1	TRBJ1-6	CASSLTNRGRVNSPLHF	TGTGCCAGCAGCTTAACCAACAGGGGGCGGGTTAATTCACCCCTCCACTTT
TRBV5-1	few	NA	TRBJ2-7	CASSSYSPEYEQYF	TGCGCCAGCAGCTCTTACTCCCCTGAGTACGAGCAGTACTTC
TRBV12-3/TRBV12-4	many	TRBD2	TRBJ2-3	CASRRTSGRGGNTQYF	TGTGCCAGCAGGCGAACTAGCGGGAGAGGGGGAAATACGCAGTATTTT
TRBV20-1	many	TRBD1	TRBJ1-2	CSANYADRVAYGYTF	TGCAGTGCTAATTACGCGGACAGGGTAGCCTATGGCTACACCTTC
TRBV6-5	many	NA	TRBJ1-4	CASSYGGPPNEKLFF	TGTGCCAGCAGTTACGGGGGACCGCCTAATGAAAAACTGTTTTTT
TRBV5-1	many	TRBD2	TRBJ2-3	CASSPGAGDTDTQYF	TGCGCCAGCAGCCCCGGGGCGGGAGACACAGATACGCAGTATTTT
TRBV7-9	NA	NA	TRBJ1-4	CASSSRAGSNEKLFF	TGTGCCAGCAGCTCAAGGGCAGGTAGTAACGAAAAACTGTTTTTT
TRBV2	NA	NA	TRBJ1-1	CASSVEGRRAEAFF	TGTGCCAGCAGTGTGGAGGGGCGGCGAGCTGAAGCTTTCTTT
TRBV29-1	NA	NA	TRBJ1-1	CSVAMTGLSEAFF	TGCAGCGTAGCAATGACAGGCCTATCTGAAGCTTTCTTT
TRBV10-1	NA	NA	TRBJ2-7	CASSVGAAGEIEQYF	TGCGCCAGCAGTGTGGGGGCGGCGGGAGAAATCGAGCAGTACTTC
TRBV24-1	NA	TRBD1	TRBJ1-6	CATQGQVNSPLHF	TGTGCCACCCAAGGACAGGTCAATTCACCCCTCCACTTT
TRBV10-2	NA	NA	TRBJ2-3	CASSERANTATQYF	TGCGCCAGCAGTGAAAGAGCGAATACAGCTACGCAGTATTTT
TRBV19	few	NA	TRBJ1-5	CASGLGNQPQHF	TGTGCCAGTGGTCTGGGTAATCAGCCCCAGCATTTT
TRBV7-3	NA	TRBD1	TRBJ1-2	CASSSLPGQGADGYTF	TGTGCCAGCAGCTCATTACCGGGACAGGGGGCCGATGGCTACACCTTC
TRBV6-1	NA	NA	TRBJ2-7	CASSEKVAYEQYF	TGTGCCAGCAGTGAAAAGGTCGCCTACGAGCAGTACTTC
TRBV20-1	NA	TRBD2	TRBJ2-7	CSARTAGGSYEQYF	TGCAGTGCTAGGACAGCGGGAGGCTCCTACGAGCAGTACTTC
TRBV19	NA	NA	TRBJ1-1	CASGPQNRVAFF	TGTGCCAGTGGGCCTCAAAACAGGGTGGCTTTCTTT
TRBV10-3	many	TRBD1	TRBJ2-1	CAISEYTGGEQFF	TGTGCCATCAGTGAGTATACAGGGGGTGAGCAGTTCTTC
TRBV2	few	NA	TRBJ1-6	CASNYGAAYNSPLHF	TGTGCCAGCAACTATGGGGCGGCCTATAATTCACCCCTCCACTTT
TRBV7-8	NA	TRBD1	TRBJ2-3	CASSTGTGNGDTQYF	TGTGCCAGCAGCACCGGGACAGGGAATGGGGATACGCAGTATTTT
TRBV10-3	NA	NA	TRBJ2-2	CAIGTGNTGELFF	TGTGCCATCGGCACAGGCAACACCGGGGAGCTGTTTTTT
TRBV5-1	many	NA	TRBJ2-5	CASSLSEVQETQYF	TGCGCCAGCAGCTTGTCGGAGGTACAAGAGACCCAGTACTTC
TRBV9	NA	NA	TRBJ2-5	CASSAGIQETQYF	TGTGCCAGCAGCGCGGGTATTCAAGAGACCCAGTACTTC
TRBV6-5	many	NA	TRBJ1-5	CASRARDSNQPQHF	TGTGCCAGCAGGGCAAGGGATAGCAATCAGCCCCAGCATTTT